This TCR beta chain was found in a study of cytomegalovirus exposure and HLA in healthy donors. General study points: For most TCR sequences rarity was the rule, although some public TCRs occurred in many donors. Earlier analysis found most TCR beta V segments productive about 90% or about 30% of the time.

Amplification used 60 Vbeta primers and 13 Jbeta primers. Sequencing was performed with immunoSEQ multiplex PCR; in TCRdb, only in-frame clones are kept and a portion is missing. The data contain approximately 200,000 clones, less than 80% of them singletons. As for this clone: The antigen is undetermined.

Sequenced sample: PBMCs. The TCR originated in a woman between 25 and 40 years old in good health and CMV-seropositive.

CDR3 nucleotides: TGTGCCAGCAGCCATACTAGCGGTAGCACAGATACGCAGTATTTT. Protein product: CASSHTSGSTDTQYF. The V and J genes are TRBV6-6 and TRBJ2-3; 8 positions match TRBD2. The CDR3 extends over 15 amino acids. V shed 6 bases, J shed 0 bases, and the junction held 5 bases outside the gene matches. Germline V gene data show CDR1 as MNHNY and CDR2 as SVGAGI (reference sequence).